This TCR beta chain was captured by sequencing in a study of shared clonotypes between healthy human individuals. Regarding the study as a whole: Represented diversity, genetic and exposure-history alike, was limited by few donors.

Details on this clone: The antigen remains undetermined.

This CDR3 spans 12 amino acids. V was clipped by 6 bases and J by 2 bases, with 11 bases between them. In germline, CDR1 is SQVTM, CDR2 ANQGSEA. At deep level, the assay was performed. Clones were sequenced by immunoSEQ multiplex PCR, and TCRdb holds only the in-frame ones, with some missing. The sample records approximately 1.5 million clones, 95% to 99% being singletons. Sequenced material: naive CD4+ T cells sorted from blood. Subset reported: CD45RA+ positively selected. The TCR sequence derives from a man younger than 45 in good health. V and J are TRBV29-1 and TRBJ2-7; D gene ambiguous. This CDR3 reads CSVSTDTYEQYF. DNA for the CDR3: TGCAGCGTATCGACCGATACCTACGAGCAGTACTTC.